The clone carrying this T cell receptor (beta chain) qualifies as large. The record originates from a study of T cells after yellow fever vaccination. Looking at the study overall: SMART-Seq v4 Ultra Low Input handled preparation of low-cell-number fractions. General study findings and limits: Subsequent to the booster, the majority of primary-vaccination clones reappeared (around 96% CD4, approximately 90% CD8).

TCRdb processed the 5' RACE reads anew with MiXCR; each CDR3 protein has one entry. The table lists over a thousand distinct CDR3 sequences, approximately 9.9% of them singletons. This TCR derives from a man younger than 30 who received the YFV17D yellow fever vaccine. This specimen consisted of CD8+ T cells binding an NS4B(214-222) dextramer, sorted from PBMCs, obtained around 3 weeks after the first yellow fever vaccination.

The CDR3 sequence is CASSPGGAYEQYF. CDR3 sequence (DNA): TGTGCCAGCAGCCCCGGGGGAGCCTACGAGCAGTACTTC. This chain connects TRBV3-1 to TRBJ2-7, with D maybe TRBD2 (6 bases). CDR1 and CDR2 from the germline V gene are LGHDT and YNNKEL (reference sequence). The CDR3 sequence is 13 residues long. V was cut by 4 bases and J by 2 bases, with 9 bases left in between.